This TCR beta chain was identified during a study of blood T cell repertoires in COVID-19. Study overall: PBMCs, B-cell-depleted T cells, or T cells provided the cDNA or gDNA that made up the material.

The repertoire was sequenced with immunoSEQ multiplex PCR; TCRdb's copy has only in-frame clones and lacks some. The data contain about 300,000 clones, 80% to 95% of them singletons. The germline V gene has CDR1 SGHNT and CDR2 YYREEE (reference sequence). Trimming took 0 bases from V and 0 from J, leaving 6 bases between them. The CDR3 sequence is 15 residues long. Participant-given clinical history determined each cohort assignment. The sequence was obtained from a woman aged 25 to 45 who had recovered from COVID-19. The chain is built from TRBV5-4 and TRBJ1-4, with D uncertain. The specimen sequenced was PBMCs or T cells enriched from blood (not recorded which). The CDR3 DNA sequence: TGTGCCAGCAGCTTGGAGGGAGCAACTAATGAAAAACTGTTTTTT. Translation gives CASSLEGATNEKLFF.